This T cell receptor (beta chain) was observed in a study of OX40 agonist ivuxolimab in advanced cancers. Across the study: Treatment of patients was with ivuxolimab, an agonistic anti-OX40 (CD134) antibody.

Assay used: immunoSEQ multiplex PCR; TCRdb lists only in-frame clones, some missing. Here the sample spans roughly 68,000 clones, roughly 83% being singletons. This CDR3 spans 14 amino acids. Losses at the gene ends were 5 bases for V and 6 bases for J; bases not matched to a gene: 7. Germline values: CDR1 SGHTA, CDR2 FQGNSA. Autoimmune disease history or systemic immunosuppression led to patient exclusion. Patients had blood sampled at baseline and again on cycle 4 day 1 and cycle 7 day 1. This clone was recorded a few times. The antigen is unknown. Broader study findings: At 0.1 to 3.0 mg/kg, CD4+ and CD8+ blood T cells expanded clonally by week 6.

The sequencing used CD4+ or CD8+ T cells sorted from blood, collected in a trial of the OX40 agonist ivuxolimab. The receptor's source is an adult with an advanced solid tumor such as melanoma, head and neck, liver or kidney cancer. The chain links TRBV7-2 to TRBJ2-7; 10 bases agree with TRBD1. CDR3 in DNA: TGTGCCAGCAGCCTCCGGGACAGGGGTTCCGAGCAGTACTTC. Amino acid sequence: CASSLRDRGSEQYF.